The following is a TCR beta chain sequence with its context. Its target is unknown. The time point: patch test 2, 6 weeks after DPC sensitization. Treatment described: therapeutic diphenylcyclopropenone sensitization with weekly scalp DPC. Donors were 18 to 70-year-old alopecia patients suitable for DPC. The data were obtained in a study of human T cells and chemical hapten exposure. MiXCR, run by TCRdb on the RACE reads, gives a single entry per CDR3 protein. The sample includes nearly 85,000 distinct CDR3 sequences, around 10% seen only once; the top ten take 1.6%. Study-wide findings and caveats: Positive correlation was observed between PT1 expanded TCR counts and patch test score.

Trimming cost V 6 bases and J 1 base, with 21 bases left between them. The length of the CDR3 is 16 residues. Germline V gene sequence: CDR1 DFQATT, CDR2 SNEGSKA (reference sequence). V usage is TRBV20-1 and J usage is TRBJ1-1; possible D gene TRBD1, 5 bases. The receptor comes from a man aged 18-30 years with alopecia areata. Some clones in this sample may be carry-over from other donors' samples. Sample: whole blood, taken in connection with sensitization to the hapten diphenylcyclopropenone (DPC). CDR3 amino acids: CSAPISGSGGNTEAFF. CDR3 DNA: TGCAGTGCCCCGATTTCGGGGAGTGGGGGGAACACTGAAGCTTTCTTT.